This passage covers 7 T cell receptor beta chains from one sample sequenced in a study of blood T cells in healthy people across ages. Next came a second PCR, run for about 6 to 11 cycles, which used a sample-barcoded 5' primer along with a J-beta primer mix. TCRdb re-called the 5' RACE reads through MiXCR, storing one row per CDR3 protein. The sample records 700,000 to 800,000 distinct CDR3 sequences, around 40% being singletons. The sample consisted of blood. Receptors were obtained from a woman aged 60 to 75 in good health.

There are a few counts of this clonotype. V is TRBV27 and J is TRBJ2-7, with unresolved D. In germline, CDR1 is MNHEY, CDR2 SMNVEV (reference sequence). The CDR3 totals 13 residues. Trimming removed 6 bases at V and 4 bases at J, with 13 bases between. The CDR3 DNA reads TGTGCCAGCAGCTCCATTCGGCCGTACGAGCAGTACTTC. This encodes CASSSIRPYEQYF.

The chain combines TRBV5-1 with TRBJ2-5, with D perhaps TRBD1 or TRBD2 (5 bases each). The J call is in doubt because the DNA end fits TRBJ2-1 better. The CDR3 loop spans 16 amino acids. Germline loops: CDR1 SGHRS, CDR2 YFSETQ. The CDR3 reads CASRYSAFGAQETQFF. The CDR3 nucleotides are TGCGCCAGCAGATACTCGGCATTCGGGGCGCAAGAGACCCAGTTCTTC.

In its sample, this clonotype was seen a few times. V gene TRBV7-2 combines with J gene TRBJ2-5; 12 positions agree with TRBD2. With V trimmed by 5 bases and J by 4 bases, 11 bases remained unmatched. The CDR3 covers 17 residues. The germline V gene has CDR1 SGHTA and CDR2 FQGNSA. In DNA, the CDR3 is TGTGCCAGCAGCCGAGCCCCCGGACTAGCGGGATCAGAGACCCAGTACTTC. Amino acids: CASSRAPGLAGSETQYF.

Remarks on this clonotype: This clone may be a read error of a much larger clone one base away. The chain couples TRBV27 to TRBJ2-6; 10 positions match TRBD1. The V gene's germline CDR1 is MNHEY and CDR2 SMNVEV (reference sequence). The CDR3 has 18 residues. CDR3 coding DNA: TGTGCCAGCAGTTCTCGGGACAGGGGCCACTCTGGGGCCAACGTCCCGACTTTC. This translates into CASSSRDRGHSGANVPTF. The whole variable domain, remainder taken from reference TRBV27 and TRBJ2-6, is EAQVTQNPRYLITVTGKKLTVTCSQNMNHEYMSWYRQDPGLGLRQIYYSMNVEVTDKGDVPEGYKVSRKEKRNFPLILESPSPNQTSLYFCASSSRDRGHSGANVPTFGAGSRLTVL.

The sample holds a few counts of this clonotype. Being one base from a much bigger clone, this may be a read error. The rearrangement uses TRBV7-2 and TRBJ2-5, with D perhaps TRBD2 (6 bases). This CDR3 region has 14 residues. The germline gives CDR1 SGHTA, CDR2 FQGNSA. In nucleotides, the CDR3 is TGTGCCAGCAGCGTAGCGGAGGGCCAAGAGACCCAGTACTTC. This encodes CASSVAEGQETQYF. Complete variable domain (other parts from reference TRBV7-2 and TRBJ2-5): GAGVSQSPSNKVTEKGKDVELRCDPISGHTALYWYRQSLGQGLEFLIYFQGNSAPDKSGLPSDRFSAERTGGSVSTLTIQRTQQEDSAVYLCASSVAEGQETQYFGPGTRLLVL.

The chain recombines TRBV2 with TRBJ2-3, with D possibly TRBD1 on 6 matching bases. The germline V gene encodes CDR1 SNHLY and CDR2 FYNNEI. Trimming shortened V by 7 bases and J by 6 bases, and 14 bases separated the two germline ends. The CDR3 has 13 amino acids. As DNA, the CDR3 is TGTGCCAGCAACAGGGACGGATTGGATACGCAGTATTTT. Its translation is CASNRDGLDTQYF. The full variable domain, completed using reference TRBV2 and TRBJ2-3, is EPEVTQTPSHQVTQMGQEVILRCVPISNHLYFYWYRQILGQKVEFLVSFYNNEISEKSEIFDDQFSVERPDGSNFTLKIRSTKLEDSAMYFCASNRDGLDTQYFGPGTRLTVL.

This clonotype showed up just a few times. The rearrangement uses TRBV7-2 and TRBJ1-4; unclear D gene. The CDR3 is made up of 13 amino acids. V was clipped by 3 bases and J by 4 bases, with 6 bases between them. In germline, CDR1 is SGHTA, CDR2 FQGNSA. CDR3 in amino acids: CASSLRYNEKLFF. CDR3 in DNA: TGTGCCAGCAGCTTGAGGTATAATGAAAAACTGTTTTTT.